This T cell receptor (beta chain) was recorded in a study of control samples from healthy donors and cancer patients. Only in-frame clones appear in the TCRdb table, and some are missing; sequencing was by immunoSEQ multiplex PCR. The table lists approximately 100,000 clones, almost 85% of them singletons, with approximately 2% in the top ten. The CDR3 consists of 12 residues. Trimming removed 7 bases at V and 7 bases at J, with 14 bases between. The germline V gene encodes CDR1 SGHRS and CDR2 YFSETQ. This clonotype was sampled from a man aged 55 to 70 in good health. Input material: blood. The chain is built from TRBV5-1 and TRBJ2-5; a weak D match, TRBD2 (5 bases). CDR3 amino acids: CASSYDGLTQYF. CDR3 nucleotides: TGCGCCAGCTCCTACGACGGACTGACCCAGTACTTC.